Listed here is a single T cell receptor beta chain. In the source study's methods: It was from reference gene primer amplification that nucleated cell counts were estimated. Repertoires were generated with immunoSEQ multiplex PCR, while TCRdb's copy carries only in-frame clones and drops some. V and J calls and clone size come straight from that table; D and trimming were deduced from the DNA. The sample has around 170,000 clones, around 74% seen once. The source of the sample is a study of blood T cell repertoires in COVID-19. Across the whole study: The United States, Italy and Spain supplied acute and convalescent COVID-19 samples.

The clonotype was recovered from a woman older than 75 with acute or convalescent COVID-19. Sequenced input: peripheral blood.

The CDR3, as DNA: TGTGCCAGTAGTATTCTGGGACAGGGTGGGCGGAACACTGAAGCTTTCTTT. It specifies CASSILGQGGRNTEAFF. The J gene is TRBJ1-1, the V gene TRBV19, with TRBD1 matching over 9 bases. The germline gives CDR1 LNHDA, CDR2 SQIVND (reference sequence). The V and J ends lost 3 bases and 1 base, in that order; junction bases with no gene match: 9. CDR3 size: 17 residues.